The sequence of this T cell receptor beta chain was determined in a study of radiation and T cells in renal cell carcinoma. The time point was: blood 2 weeks post-SBRT. As to treatment: 15 Gy SBRT to primary tumor, nephrectomy 4 weeks later. The assay was immunoSEQ multiplex PCR, and TCRdb's table has in-frame clones only and misses some. The data contain some 76,000 clones, 82% of them singletons. Germline V lookup: CDR1 SGHTA, CDR2 FQGNSA. V was pared by 1 base and J by 3 bases, with 12 bases between. The CDR3 consists of 15 residues. Here the sequenced sample was blood, taken from a patient whose treatment included radiotherapy and nephrectomy. This sequence joins TRBV7-2 and TRBJ1-1, with D possibly TRBD1 on 5 matching bases. The sequence derives from a man aged 60 to 69 with renal cell carcinoma. This CDR3 reads CASSLVAGLYTEAFF. The CDR3 DNA reads as TGTGCCAGCAGCTTAGTAGCAGGGCTATACACTGAAGCTTTCTTT.